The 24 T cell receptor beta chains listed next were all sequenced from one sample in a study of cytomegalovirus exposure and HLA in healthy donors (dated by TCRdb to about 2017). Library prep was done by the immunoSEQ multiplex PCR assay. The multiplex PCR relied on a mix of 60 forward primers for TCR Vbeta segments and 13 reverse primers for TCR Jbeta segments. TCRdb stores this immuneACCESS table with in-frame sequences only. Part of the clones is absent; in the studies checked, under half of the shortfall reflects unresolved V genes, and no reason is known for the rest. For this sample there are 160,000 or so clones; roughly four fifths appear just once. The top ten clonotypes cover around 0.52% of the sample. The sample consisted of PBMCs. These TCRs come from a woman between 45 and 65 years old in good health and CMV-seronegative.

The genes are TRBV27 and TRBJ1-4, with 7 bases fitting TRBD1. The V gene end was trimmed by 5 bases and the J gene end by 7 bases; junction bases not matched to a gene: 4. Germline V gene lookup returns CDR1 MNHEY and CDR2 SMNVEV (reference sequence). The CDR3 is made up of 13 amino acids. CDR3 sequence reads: CASSDRVGEKLFF. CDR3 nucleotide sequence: TGTGCCAGCAGTGACAGGGTCGGTGAAAAACTGTTTTTT.

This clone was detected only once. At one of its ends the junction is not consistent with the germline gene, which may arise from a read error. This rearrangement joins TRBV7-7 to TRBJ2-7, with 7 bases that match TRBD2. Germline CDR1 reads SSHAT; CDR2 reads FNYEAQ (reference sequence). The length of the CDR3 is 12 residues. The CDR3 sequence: CASSLRGVEQYF. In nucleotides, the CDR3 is TGTGCTAGCAGCCTCCGGGGGGTCGAGCAGTACTTC.

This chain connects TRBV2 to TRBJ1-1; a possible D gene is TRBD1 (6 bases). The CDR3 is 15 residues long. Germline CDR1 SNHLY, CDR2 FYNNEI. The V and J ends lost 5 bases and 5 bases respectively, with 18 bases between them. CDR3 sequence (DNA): TGTGCCAGCAGTTCTAACCGACAGGCCGGGACTGAAGCTTTCTTT. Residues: CASSSNRQAGTEAFF. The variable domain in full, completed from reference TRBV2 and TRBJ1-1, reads EPEVTQTPSHQVTQMGQEVILRCVPISNHLYFYWYRQILGQKVEFLVSFYNNEISEKSEIFDDQFSVERPDGSNFTLKIRSTKLEDSAMYFCASSSNRQAGTEAFFGQGTRLTVV.

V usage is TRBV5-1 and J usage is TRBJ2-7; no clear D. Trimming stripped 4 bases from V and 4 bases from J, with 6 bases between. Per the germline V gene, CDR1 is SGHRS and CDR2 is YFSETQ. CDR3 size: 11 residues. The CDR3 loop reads CASSNSYEQYF. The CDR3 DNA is TGCGCCAGCAGCAACAGTTACGAGCAGTACTTC.

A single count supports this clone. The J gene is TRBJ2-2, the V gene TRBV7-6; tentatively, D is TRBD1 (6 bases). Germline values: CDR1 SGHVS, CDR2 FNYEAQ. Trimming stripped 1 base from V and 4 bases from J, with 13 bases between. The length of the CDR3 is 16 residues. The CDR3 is CASSLDSGESTGELFF. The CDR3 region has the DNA TGTGCCAGCAGCTTAGATTCAGGGGAGTCCACCGGGGAGCTGTTTTTT.

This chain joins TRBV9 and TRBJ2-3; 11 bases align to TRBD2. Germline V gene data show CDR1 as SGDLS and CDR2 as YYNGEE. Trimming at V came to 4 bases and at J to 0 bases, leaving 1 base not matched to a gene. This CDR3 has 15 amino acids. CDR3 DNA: TGTGCCAGCAGCTCTAGCGGGGGGAGCACAGATACGCAGTATTTT. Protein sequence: CASSSSGGSTDTQYF.

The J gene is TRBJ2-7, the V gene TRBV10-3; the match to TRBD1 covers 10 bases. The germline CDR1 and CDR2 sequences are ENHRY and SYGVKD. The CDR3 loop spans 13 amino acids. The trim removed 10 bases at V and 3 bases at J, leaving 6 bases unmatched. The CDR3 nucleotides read TGTGCCACCCACCGGGACAGGGGCTACGAGCAGTACTTC. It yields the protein CATHRDRGYEQYF.

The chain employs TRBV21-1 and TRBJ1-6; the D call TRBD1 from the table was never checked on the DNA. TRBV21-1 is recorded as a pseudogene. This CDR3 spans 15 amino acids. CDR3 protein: CASSKTGTPTSPLHF. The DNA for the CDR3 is TGTGCCAGCAGCAAAACCGGGACACCGACTTCACCCCTCCACTTT.

The CDR3 DNA reads TGTGCCTGGAGTGCTAAGACGACAGCAACCTACGAGCAGTACTTC. Translated: CAWSAKTTATYEQYF. The chain combines TRBV30 with TRBJ2-7, with a tentative D call TRBD1 (5 bases). Trimming cost V 1 base and J 2 bases, with 15 bases left between them. The CDR3 covers 15 residues. From germline, CDR1 is GTSNPN and CDR2 SVGIG (reference sequence). The whole variable domain, remainder taken from reference TRBV30 and TRBJ2-7, is SQTIHQWPATLVQPVGSPLSLECTVEGTSNPNLYWYRQAAGRGLQLLFYSVGIGQISSEVPQNLSASRPQDRQFILSSKKLLLSDSGFYLCAWSAKTTATYEQYFGPGTRLTVT.

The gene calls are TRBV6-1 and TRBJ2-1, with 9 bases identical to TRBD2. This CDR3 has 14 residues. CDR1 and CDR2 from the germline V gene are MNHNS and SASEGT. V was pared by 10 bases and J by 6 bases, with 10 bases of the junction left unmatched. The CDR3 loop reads CAIRRLADSNEQFF. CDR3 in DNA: TGTGCCATCAGGAGACTAGCGGACTCCAATGAGCAGTTCTTC.

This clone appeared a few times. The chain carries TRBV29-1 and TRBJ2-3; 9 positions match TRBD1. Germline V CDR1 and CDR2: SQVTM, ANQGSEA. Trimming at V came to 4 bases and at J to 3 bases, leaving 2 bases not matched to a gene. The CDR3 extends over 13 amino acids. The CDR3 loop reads CSVGQGGTDTQYF. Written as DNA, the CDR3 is TGCAGCGTTGGACAGGGGGGAACAGATACGCAGTATTTT.

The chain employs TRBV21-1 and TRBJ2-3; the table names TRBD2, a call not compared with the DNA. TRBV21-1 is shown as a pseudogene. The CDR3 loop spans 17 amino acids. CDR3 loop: CASGTEQLRGSTDTQYF. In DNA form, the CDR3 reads TGTGCCAGCGGTACGGAGCAGTTGCGGGGGAGCACAGATACGCAGTATTTT.

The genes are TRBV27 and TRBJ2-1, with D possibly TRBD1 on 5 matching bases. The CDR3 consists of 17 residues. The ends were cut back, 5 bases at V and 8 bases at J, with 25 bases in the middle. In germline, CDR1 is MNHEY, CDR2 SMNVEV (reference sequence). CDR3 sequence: CASSPHPPRAVIYEQFF. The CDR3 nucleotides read TGTGCCAGCAGTCCGCATCCCCCCAGGGCGGTAATCTATGAGCAGTTCTTC.

This chain's CDR3 is CASSSGQGSLGDTQYF. Written as DNA, the CDR3 is TGTGCCAGCAGCAGCGGACAGGGATCCCTTGGGGATACGCAGTATTTT. The rearrangement links TRBV7-9 to TRBJ2-3, with 8 nucleotides matching TRBD1. The CDR3 is 16 residues long. CDR1 is SEHNR, CDR2 FQNEAQ, per germline (reference sequence). V lost 5 bases to trimming and J lost 6 bases; unmatched junction nucleotides: 13.

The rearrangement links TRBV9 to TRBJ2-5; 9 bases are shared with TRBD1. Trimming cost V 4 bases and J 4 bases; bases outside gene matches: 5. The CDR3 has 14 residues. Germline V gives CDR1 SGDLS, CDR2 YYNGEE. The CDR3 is CASSPDRGGETQYF. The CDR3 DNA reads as TGTGCCAGCAGCCCGGACAGGGGTGGAGAGACCCAGTACTTC.

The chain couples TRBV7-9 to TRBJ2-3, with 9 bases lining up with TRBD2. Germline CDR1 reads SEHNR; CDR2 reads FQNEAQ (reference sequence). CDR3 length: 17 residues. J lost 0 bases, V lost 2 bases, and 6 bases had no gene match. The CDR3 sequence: CASSLLAGHTSTDTQYF. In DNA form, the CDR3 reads TGTGCCAGCAGCTTACTAGCGGGACACACTAGCACAGATACGCAGTATTTT.

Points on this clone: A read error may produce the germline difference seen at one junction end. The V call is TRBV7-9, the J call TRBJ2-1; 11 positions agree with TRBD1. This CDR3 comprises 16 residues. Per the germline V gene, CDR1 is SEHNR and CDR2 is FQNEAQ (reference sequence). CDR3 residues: CSSRRAPGTGGDEQFF. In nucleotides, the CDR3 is TGTTCCAGCAGACGAGCCCCCGGGACAGGGGGGGATGAGCAGTTCTTC.

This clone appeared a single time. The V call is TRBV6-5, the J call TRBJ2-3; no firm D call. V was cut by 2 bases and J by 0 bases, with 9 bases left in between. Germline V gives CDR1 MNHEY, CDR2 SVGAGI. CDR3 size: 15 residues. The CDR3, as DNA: TGTGCCAGCAGTTACATCTCTTCTAGCACAGATACGCAGTATTTT. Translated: CASSYISSSTDTQYF.

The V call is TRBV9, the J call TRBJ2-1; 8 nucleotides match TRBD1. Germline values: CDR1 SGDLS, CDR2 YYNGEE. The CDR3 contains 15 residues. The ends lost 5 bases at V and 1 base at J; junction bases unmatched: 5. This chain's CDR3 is CASSQGASSYNEQFF. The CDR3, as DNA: TGTGCCAGCAGTCAGGGGGCTTCTTCCTACAATGAGCAGTTCTTC. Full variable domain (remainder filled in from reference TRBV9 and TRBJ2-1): DSGVTQTPKHLITATGQRVTLRCSPRSGDLSVYWYQQSLDQGLQFLIQYYNGEERAKGNILERFSAQQFPDLHSELNLSSLELGDSALYFCASSQGASSYNEQFFGPGTRLTVL.

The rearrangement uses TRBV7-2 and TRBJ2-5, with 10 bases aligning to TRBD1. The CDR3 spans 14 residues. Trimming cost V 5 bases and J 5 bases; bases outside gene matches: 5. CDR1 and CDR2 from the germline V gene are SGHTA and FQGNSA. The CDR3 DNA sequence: TGTGCCAGCAGCCGACAGGGGGCTCGCGAGACCCAGTACTTC. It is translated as CASSRQGARETQYF.

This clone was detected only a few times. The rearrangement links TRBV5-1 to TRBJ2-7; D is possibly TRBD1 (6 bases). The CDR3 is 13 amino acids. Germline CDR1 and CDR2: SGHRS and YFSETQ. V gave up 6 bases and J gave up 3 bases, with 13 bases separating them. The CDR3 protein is CASTTDRNYEQYF. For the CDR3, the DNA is TGCGCCAGCACTACCGACAGGAACTACGAGCAGTACTTC.

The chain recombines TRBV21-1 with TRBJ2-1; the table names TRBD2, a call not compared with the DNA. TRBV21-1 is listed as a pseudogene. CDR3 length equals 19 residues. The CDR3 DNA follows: TGTGCCAGCAGCAAAAGGGCGGAGAGTAGTCCCGGGACTAAGGATGAGCATTTCTTC. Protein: CASSKRAESSPGTKDEHFF.

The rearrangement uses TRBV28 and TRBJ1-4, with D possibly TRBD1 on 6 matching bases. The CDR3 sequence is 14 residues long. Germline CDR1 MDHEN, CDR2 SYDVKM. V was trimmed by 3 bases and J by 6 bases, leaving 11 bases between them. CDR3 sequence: CASSLGAGYEKLFF. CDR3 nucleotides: TGTGCCAGCAGTTTGGGGGCAGGGTATGAAAAACTGTTTTTT.

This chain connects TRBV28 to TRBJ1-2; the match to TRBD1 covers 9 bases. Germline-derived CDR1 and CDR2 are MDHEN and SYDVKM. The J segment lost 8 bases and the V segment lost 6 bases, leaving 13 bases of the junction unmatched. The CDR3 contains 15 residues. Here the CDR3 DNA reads TGTGCCAGCAGCCTCTCCGGGACAGGGATTTGGGGCTACACCTTC. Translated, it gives CASSLSGTGIWGYTF.